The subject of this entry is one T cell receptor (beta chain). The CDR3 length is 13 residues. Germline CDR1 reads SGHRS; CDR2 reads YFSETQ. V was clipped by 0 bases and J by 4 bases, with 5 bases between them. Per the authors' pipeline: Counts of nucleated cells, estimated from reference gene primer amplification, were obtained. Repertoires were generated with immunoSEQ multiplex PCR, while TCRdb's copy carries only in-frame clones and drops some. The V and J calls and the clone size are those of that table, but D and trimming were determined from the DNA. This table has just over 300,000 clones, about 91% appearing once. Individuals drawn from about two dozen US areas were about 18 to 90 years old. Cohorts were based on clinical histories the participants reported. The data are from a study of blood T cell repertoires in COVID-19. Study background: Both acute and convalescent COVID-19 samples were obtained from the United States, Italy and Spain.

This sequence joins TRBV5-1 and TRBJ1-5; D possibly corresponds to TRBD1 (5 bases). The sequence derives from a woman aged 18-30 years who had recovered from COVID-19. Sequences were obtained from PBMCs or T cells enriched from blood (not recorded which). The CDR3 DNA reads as TGCGCCAGCAGCTTGGGGACAAATCAGCCCCAGCATTTT. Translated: CASSLGTNQPQHF.